The rows below give T cell receptor beta chains drawn from one sample of a study of cytomegalovirus exposure and HLA in healthy donors. Profiled with immunoSEQ multiplex PCR; TCRdb holds only in-frame clones, not every one. The table includes about 82,000 clones, roughly a tenth detected once. Sequenced sample: PBMCs. Receptor source: a man between 60 and 75 years old in good health and CMV-seropositive. CDR3s include the opening cysteine and the closing phenylalanine or tryptophan. The order of the fields is clone size, V gene, J gene, D gene, CDR3 protein, CDR3 DNA. A D gene is named only where the DNA matches it firmly. Clone size, where shown, is once, few, many, or a class for clones that have expanded.

abundance: .
v_gene: TRBV6-1
j_gene: TRBJ1-5
d_gene: TRBD1
CDR3aa: CASSALTGVNQPQHF
CDR3nt: TGTGCCAGCAGTGCCCTGACAGGGGTGAATCAGCCCCAGCATTTT

abundance: .
v_gene: TRBV7-9
j_gene: TRBJ2-7
d_gene: .
CDR3aa: CASSSSGTYEQYF
CDR3nt: TGTGCCAGCAGCTCCAGCGGAACCTACGAGCAGTACTTC

abundance: .
v_gene: TRBV7-9
j_gene: TRBJ1-4
d_gene: TRBD1
CDR3aa: CASSLGGQGQEKLFF
CDR3nt: TGTGCCAGCAGCTTAGGGGGACAGGGGCAGGAAAAACTGTTTTTT

abundance: .
v_gene: TRBV4-2
j_gene: TRBJ2-1
d_gene: .
CDR3aa: CASSQDPAGGGSNYNEQFF
CDR3nt: TGTGCCAGCAGCCAAGATCCCGCAGGGGGCGGGAGTAACTACAATGAGCAGTTCTTC

abundance: many
v_gene: TRBV7-2
j_gene: TRBJ2-1
d_gene: .
CDR3aa: CASSLLGQYNEQFF
CDR3nt: TGTGCCAGCAGCTTACTCGGTCAATACAATGAGCAGTTCTTC

abundance: .
v_gene: TRBV9
j_gene: TRBJ2-1
d_gene: TRBD2
CDR3aa: CASSVGPAGGPSSYNEQFF
CDR3nt: TGTGCCAGCAGCGTAGGCCCGGCGGGAGGACCCAGCTCCTACAATGAGCAGTTCTTC

abundance: .
v_gene: TRBV29-1
j_gene: TRBJ2-1
d_gene: .
CDR3aa: CSVEGPLGSYNEQFF
CDR3nt: TGCAGCGTTGAGGGGCCCCTGGGCTCCTACAATGAGCAGTTCTTC

abundance: .
v_gene: TRBV27
j_gene: TRBJ2-2
d_gene: TRBD2
CDR3aa: CASRPLAGGTGELFF
CDR3nt: TGTGCCAGCAGGCCCCTAGCGGGAGGTACCGGGGAGCTGTTTTTT

abundance: .
v_gene: TRBV27
j_gene: TRBJ1-6
d_gene: TRBD1
CDR3aa: CASSFRDSNSPPHF
CDR3nt: TGTGCCAGCAGTTTCCGGGACAGTAATTCACCCCCCCACTTT

abundance: .
v_gene: TRBV2
j_gene: TRBJ2-1
d_gene: TRBD1
CDR3aa: CASKEGQGYNEQFF
CDR3nt: TGTGCCAGCAAGGAGGGACAGGGGTACAATGAGCAGTTCTTC

abundance: .
v_gene: TRBV19
j_gene: TRBJ1-4
d_gene: .
CDR3aa: CASTPVRGLGDEKLFF
CDR3nt: TGTGCCAGTACCCCCGTCCGGGGACTTGGAGATGAAAAACTGTTTTTT